These 29 T cell receptor beta chains originate from one sample sequenced in a study of response to subunit inactivated influenza vaccine. TCRdb reanalysed the RT-PCR reads using MiXCR and keeps one entry per CDR3 protein. The sample holds around 760,000 distinct CDR3 sequences, 11% to 15% seen once. Source: PBMCs from blood, taken 14 to 15 days before vaccination. The receptors were sampled from a middle-aged man who received an inactivated influenza vaccine.

This chain links TRBV12-3 or TRBV12-4 with TRBJ2-3; no firm D call. CDR3 length: 16 amino acids. V lost 2 bases and J 0 bases, leaving 12 bases between the germline ends. CDR3 residues: CASSLLAGLSTDTQYF. The CDR3 DNA reads TGTGCCAGCAGTTTATTGGCAGGCCTTAGCACAGATACGCAGTATTTT.

This clonotype was recorded at least ten times. The chain couples TRBV20-1 to TRBJ2-5, with TRBD2 matching 11 bases. The V gene end was trimmed by 6 bases and the J gene end by 7 bases; junction bases not matched to a gene: 19. The germline gives CDR1 DFQATT, CDR2 SNEGSKA (reference sequence). CDR3 length equals 17 residues. The CDR3 DNA is TGCAGTGCCTTCTGGATACTAGCGGGAGTTTATGACGGGACCCAGTACTTC. Encoded protein: CSAFWILAGVYDGTQYF.

This clonotype was counted only a few times. The rearrangement links TRBV12-3 or TRBV12-4 to TRBJ2-2; perhaps TRBD1 as D (5 bases). V lost 1 base, J lost 3 bases, and 18 bases lay in between. This CDR3 is 18 amino acids long. CDR3 nucleotides: TGTGCCAGCAGTTTAGTCTATTGGGAAGGACAATACACCGGGGAGCTGTTTTTT. Encoded protein: CASSLVYWEGQYTGELFF.

Note on this clonotype: Here the CDR3 omits its conserved ending phenylalanine or tryptophan, so a read error is the likely source. This chain's CDR3 is CASSLGALAGVHEQYY. The CDR3 nucleotides read TGTGCCAGCAGTTTAGGAGCTCTAGCGGGAGTTCACGAGCAGTACTAC. The rearrangement links TRBV12-3 or TRBV12-4 to TRBJ2-7; 10 nucleotides line up with TRBD2. Unmatched junction bases numbered 8, after V lost 1 base and J lost 5 bases. CDR3 size: 16 residues.

This clonotype was seen a handful of times. This chain uses TRBV2 with TRBJ1-1, with D possibly TRBD1 on 6 matching bases. CDR1 is SNHLY and CDR2 is FYNNEI in the germline V gene. This CDR3 spans 14 amino acids. V was cut by 6 bases and J by 0 bases, with 11 bases left in between. In nucleotides, the CDR3 is TGTGCCAGCAGAACCGGGACACTGAACACTGAAGCTTTCTTT. It yields the protein CASRTGTLNTEAFF.

This chain joins TRBV7-9 and TRBJ2-3; the D is unclear. Germline V gene lookup returns CDR1 SEHNR and CDR2 FQNEAQ (reference sequence). CDR3 length: 16 residues. Between the trimmed V and J ends, which lost 1 base and 2 bases, there was a span of 13 bases. The CDR3 loop is CASSLGPQLTTDTQYF. DNA of the CDR3: TGTGCCAGCAGCTTAGGCCCTCAACTTACCACAGATACGCAGTATTTT.

This clonotype was seen a handful of times. The V call is TRBV5-1, the J call TRBJ2-2; 9 bases fit TRBD2. The CDR3 runs 21 residues. Germline-derived CDR1 and CDR2 are SGHRS and YFSETQ. V shed 0 bases and J 4 bases; nucleotides not matched to a gene: 19. The CDR3 is CASSLEWGVTSGVGITGELFF. The CDR3 DNA sequence: TGCGCCAGCAGCTTGGAATGGGGAGTGACTAGCGGAGTTGGAATCACCGGGGAGCTGTTTTTT. The full variable domain, rest sourced from reference TRBV5-1 and TRBJ2-2, is KAGVTQTPRYLIKTRGQQVTLSCSPISGHRSVSWYQQTPGQGLQFLFEYFSETQRNKGNFPGRFSGRQFSNSRSEMNVSTLELGDSALYLCASSLEWGVTSGVGITGELFFGEGSRLTVL.

This chain connects TRBV7-2 to TRBJ2-1; 14 nucleotides align to TRBD2. This CDR3 region has 16 residues. Trimming at V came to 5 bases and at J to 6 bases, leaving 6 bases not matched to a gene. The germline CDR1 and CDR2 sequences are SGHTA and FQGNSA. The CDR3 DNA follows: TGTGCCAGCAGCAAAAGACTAGCGGGGGGGCTCAATGAGCAGTTCTTC. The encoded protein is CASSKRLAGGLNEQFF.

This clonotype was counted ten times or more. The J gene is TRBJ2-1, the V gene TRBV29-1, with 7 bases matching TRBD2. Germline V gene lookup returns CDR1 SQVTM and CDR2 ANQGSEA. The junction had 7 bases not matched to a gene; V was cut back by 4 bases and J by 4 bases. The CDR3 has 14 residues. CDR3 nucleotides: TGCAGCGTTGCGGGGGGACGGATTTACAATGAGCAGTTCTTC. This translates into CSVAGGRIYNEQFF.

This clonotype has more than one count but fewer than ten. This chain joins TRBV15 and TRBJ2-5; a weak D match, TRBD1 (5 bases). Trimming pared 0 bases from V and 5 bases from J, leaving 13 bases between. Germline V gives CDR1 LNHNV, CDR2 YYDKDF (reference sequence). The CDR3 loop spans 15 amino acids. The CDR3 reads CATSRDGAIGETQYF. CDR3 DNA sequence: TGTGCCACCAGCAGAGATGGGGCTATTGGGGAGACCCAGTACTTC.

CDR3 coding DNA: TGTGCCAGCAGTTACAAACTAGCGGGAGGTGCCACCTACGAGCAGTACTTC. Its translation: CASSYKLAGGATYEQYF. The chain couples TRBV6-5 to TRBJ2-7; the match to TRBD2 covers 12 bases. Losses at the gene ends were 2 bases for V and 2 bases for J; bases not matched to a gene: 7. The CDR3 extends over 17 amino acids. Germline CDR1 is MNHEY and CDR2 is SVGAGI.

The rearrangement links TRBV20-1 to TRBJ1-4; a possible D gene is TRBD1 (6 bases). Germline V gene sequence: CDR1 DFQATT, CDR2 SNEGSKA (reference sequence). The CDR3 totals 13 residues. V was pared by 2 bases and J by 8 bases, with 12 bases between. DNA of the CDR3: TGCAGTGCTAGACAGGGGCGTGAGGAAAAACTGTTTTTT. Translated: CSARQGREEKLFF.

This clonotype has just one count. At one of its ends the junction is not consistent with the germline gene, which may arise from a read error. The CDR3 sequence: CASSQPRGGGIEKLFF. In DNA form, the CDR3 reads TGCGCTAGCAGCCAACCCAGGGGGGGCGGGATTGAAAAACTGTTTTTT. The V and J genes are TRBV4-3 and TRBJ1-4, with 7 bases lining up with TRBD1. Per germline, CDR1 LGHNA and CDR2 YSLEER. CDR3 size: 16 residues.

This clonotype was recorded a few times. This chain joins TRBV20-1 and TRBJ1-6; 10 positions agree with TRBD1. Germline CDR1 reads DFQATT; CDR2 reads SNEGSKA (reference sequence). The V and J ends lost 6 bases and 7 bases, in that order; junction bases with no gene match: 9. The CDR3 spans 15 residues. Written as DNA, the CDR3 is TGCAGTGCAAGACAGGGGGCGCGAGAAAATTCACCCCTCCACTTT. Its protein is CSARQGARENSPLHF.

The chain combines TRBV5-1 with TRBJ1-1; a weak D match, TRBD1 (5 bases). There are 13 residues in the CDR3. V lost 3 bases, J lost 5 bases, and 11 bases lay in between. Germline CDR1 and CDR2: SGHRS and YFSETQ. The CDR3 loop reads CASSYDKGTEAFF. The CDR3, as DNA: TGCGCCAGCAGCTACGACAAGGGGACTGAAGCTTTCTTT. The complete variable domain, with remaining parts taken from reference TRBV5-1 and TRBJ1-1, reads KAGVTQTPRYLIKTRGQQVTLSCSPISGHRSVSWYQQTPGQGLQFLFEYFSETQRNKGNFPGRFSGRQFSNSRSEMNVSTLELGDSALYLCASSYDKGTEAFFGQGTRLTVV.

This clonotype was recorded a few times. The chain couples TRBV10-3 to TRBJ2-3, with a weak D call TRBD2 (6 bases). V dropped 5 bases and J dropped 1 base, with 13 bases sitting between them. The germline CDR1 and CDR2 sequences are ENHRY and SYGVKD. The CDR3 consists of 15 residues. This chain's CDR3 is CAISRGLGGTDTQYF. DNA of the CDR3: TGTGCCATCAGTCGGGGACTCGGAGGCACAGATACGCAGTATTTT.

This clonotype has a count of ten or more. The rearrangement joins TRBV28 to TRBJ2-3, with 10 bases aligning to TRBD2. V gave up 6 bases and J gave up 2 bases; unmatched junction bases: 5. Germline CDR1 and CDR2: MDHEN and SYDVKM. The CDR3 runs 15 residues. The CDR3 DNA follows: TGTGCCAGCAGGGCTAGCGGGAGCCCCACAGATACGCAGTATTTT. Translated: CASRASGSPTDTQYF.

In this sample, this clonotype turned up a few times. V usage is TRBV25-1 and J usage is TRBJ1-4; a weak D match, TRBD1 (5 bases). With 1 base removed from V and 7 bases from J, the gap between germline ends came to 10 bases. The germline V gene encodes CDR1 MGHDK and CDR2 SYGVNS. This CDR3 spans 14 amino acids. CDR3 protein: CASSEFGGVEKLFF. DNA for the CDR3: TGTGCCAGCAGTGAATTTGGGGGGGTTGAAAAACTGTTTTTT.

This clonotype was detected many times. The rearrangement joins TRBV6-1 to TRBJ2-3, with TRBD2 matching 9 bases. V lost 6 bases and J lost 0; bases outside the gene matches: 1. The CDR3 loop spans 14 amino acids. Germline lookup yields CDR1 MNHNS and CDR2 SASEGT. CDR3 sequence reads: CASRLAGSTDTQYF. The CDR3 bases are TGTGCCAGCAGGCTAGCGGGGAGCACAGATACGCAGTATTTT.

This chain joins TRBV5-1 and TRBJ2-1; TRBD2 agrees at 12 bases. V lost 0 bases, J lost 3 bases, and 7 bases stayed unmatched. This CDR3 is built from 18 residues. Germline CDR1 and CDR2: SGHRS and YFSETQ. CDR3 bases: TGCGCCAGCAGCTTGGCCAGACTAGCGGGGGCCGACTACAATGAGCAGTTCTTC. It codes for CASSLARLAGADYNEQFF.

This clonotype turned up a few times. This rearrangement joins TRBV5-1 to TRBJ2-5, with D possibly being TRBD1 (6 bases). CDR3 length: 13 amino acids. V was cut by 4 bases and J by 10 bases, with 17 bases left in between. CDR1 is SGHRS, CDR2 YFSETQ, per germline. The CDR3 protein is CASSQRQASYQYF. CDR3 sequence (DNA): TGCGCCAGCAGCCAACGACAGGCCAGTTACCAGTACTTC. The entire variable domain, with the rest obtained from reference TRBV5-1 and TRBJ2-5, is as follows: KAGVTQTPRYLIKTRGQQVTLSCSPISGHRSVSWYQQTPGQGLQFLFEYFSETQRNKGNFPGRFSGRQFSNSRSEMNVSTLELGDSALYLCASSQRQASYQYFGPGTRLLVL.

The chain links TRBV20-1 to TRBJ2-7; D is tentatively TRBD1 or TRBD2 (7 bases each). The CDR3 contains 14 residues. Germline CDR1 is DFQATT and CDR2 is SNEGSKA (reference sequence). V lost 7 bases to trimming and J lost 2 bases, with 18 bases between them. CDR3 residues: CSVNYRGGTYEQYF. The CDR3 DNA reads as TGCAGTGTTAATTACAGGGGAGGGACCTACGAGCAGTACTTC.

The V and J genes are TRBV20-1 and TRBJ2-7; D not resolved. The CDR3 sequence is 12 residues long. V was pared by 0 bases and J by 6 bases, with 9 bases between. Looked up from germline, CDR1 is DFQATT and CDR2 is SNEGSKA (reference sequence). CDR3 nucleotide sequence: TGCAGTGCTAGAGATCAAACTCCCGAGCAGTACTTC. Its protein is CSARDQTPEQYF.

This chain links TRBV5-1 with TRBJ2-7; D is possibly TRBD1 or TRBD2 (5 bases each). Between the trimmed V and J ends, which lost 7 bases and 3 bases, there was a span of 14 bases. CDR3 size: 13 residues. CDR1 and CDR2 (germline): SGHRS, YFSETQ. Written as DNA, the CDR3 is TGCGCCAGCCGCGAGGGGAGCGGCTACGAGCAGTACTTC. It specifies CASREGSGYEQYF.

This clonotype was seen more than once but under ten times. CDR3 nucleotide sequence: TGTGCCAGCAGCGCCTCTACCGGGACAGGGTATTACAATGAGCAGTTCTTC. Its protein product is CASSASTGTGYYNEQFF. This rearrangement joins TRBV9 to TRBJ2-1, with 9 bases that match TRBD1. The J segment lost 4 bases and the V segment lost 3 bases, leaving 11 bases of the junction unmatched. Germline CDR1 reads SGDLS; CDR2 reads YYNGEE. This CDR3 has 17 residues.

The V and J genes are TRBV2 and TRBJ2-3; TRBD1 aligns across 10 bases. V was clipped by 4 bases and J by 0 bases; unmatched bases: 4. The CDR3 is 16 residues long. Germline CDR1 SNHLY, CDR2 FYNNEI. The CDR3 DNA sequence: TGTGCCAGCAGTGTGGACAGGGGGGTTAGCACAGATACGCAGTATTTT. Translation gives CASSVDRGVSTDTQYF.

This chain links TRBV20-1 with TRBJ2-5, with a weak D call TRBD2 (6 bases). V was pared by 3 bases and J by 4 bases, with 24 bases between. Germline values: CDR1 DFQATT, CDR2 SNEGSKA (reference sequence). The CDR3 consists of 17 residues. The CDR3 spells CSASEEGLLANGETQYF. The CDR3 coding sequence is TGCAGTGCTAGTGAAGAGGGGCTGCTAGCGAATGGAGAGACCCAGTACTTC.

The rearrangement uses TRBV7-2 and TRBJ1-2; no definite D call. Germline-derived CDR1 and CDR2 are SGHTA and FQGNSA. V lost 2 bases, J lost 8 bases, and 18 bases lay in between. The CDR3 contains 15 residues. CDR3: CASSLRVLSLEGYTF. CDR3 nucleotides: TGTGCCAGCAGCTTAAGGGTCCTTTCCCTTGAAGGCTACACCTTC.

The J gene is TRBJ2-7, the V gene TRBV6-2 or TRBV6-3; 8 bases align to TRBD1. CDR3 length equals 15 residues. Per germline, CDR1 MNHEY and CDR2 SVGEGT. The J segment lost 4 bases and the V segment lost 5 bases, leaving 10 bases of the junction unmatched. The CDR3 loop is CASSTGTGSGYEQYF. The DNA for the CDR3 is TGTGCCAGCAGTACCGGGACAGGAAGCGGATACGAGCAGTACTTC.